The TCR beta chain under discussion was sequenced for a study of blood T cells in healthy people across ages (dated by TCRdb to 2014 to 2015). About the investigation overall: In model experiments, roughly one uniquely barcoded TCR beta cDNA molecule per two T cells was captured by template switching. To track age-related changes in TCR beta repertoire diversity, the study relied on deep sequencing normalized with unique cDNA molecular identifiers. The donors were divided into four age groups: young (average about 16 years), middle-aged (approximately 42), aged (approximately 62) and long-lived (more than 75). To avoid experimental bias, donors of different ages were randomly spread across the sequencing lanes. Using the same blood draw, the study looked at two additional independent replicas of 1 million unique cDNA reads for two donors, one aged 18 to 30 and the other aged 80 or older.

Donors were approximately 42 systemically healthy Caucasian individuals from Russia aged 6 to 90 years. Each donor gave about 9.2 milliliters of peripheral blood, drawn into EDTA-treated Vacutainer tubes. Ficoll-Paque density-gradient centrifugation was used to isolate PBMCs, with at least 7 million obtained per sample. Trizol reagent was used to extract total RNA from PBMCs, with at least 5 micrograms per sample. The percentages of naive CD45RAhigh/CD27high T cells were determined by flow cytometry on a PBMC aliquot from every donor. Overall results and qualifications from the work: The long-lived group showed more naive CD4+ T cells, fewer expanded clones and increased TCR diversity than the aged group, suggesting age selection. The percentage of naive T cells measured by flow cytometry correlated strongly with observed TCR beta diversity. Observed TCR beta diversity per million T cells fell roughly linearly with age, and a significant reduction was already apparent by age roughly 40. Since profiling was done on bulk unsorted PBMCs, naive and antigen-experienced compartments could not be conclusively compared. The CMV infection status of donors was not known, potentially confounding age-related changes in expanded clonotypes. Total diversity estimates from one million sequenced T cells were considered lower bounds and underestimates.

The V end gives up 1 base and the J end 3 bases, leaving 3 bases in the junction not matched to a gene. The CDR3 goes from the cysteine to the phenylalanine over 16 residues. Only CDR3 DNA remains: 48 bases, in frame from the first base. The germline V gene (reference sequence) gives CDR1 as LNHNV and CDR2 as YYDKDF. The method was 5' RACE. The instrument was an Illumina HiSeq 2500. A second PCR of about 7 to 12 cycles was run with a J-beta primer mix and a sample-barcoded 5' primer. Each TCR beta cDNA molecule received a unique molecular identifier from a template-switch 5' adaptor carrying 12 random nucleotides. Each sample yielded at least 3 million CDR3-containing paired-end reads. The Mint cDNA synthesis kit, primed by a TRBC-specific oligonucleotide, was used to synthesize first-strand cDNA from all RNA. Following uracil-DNA glycosylase treatment, a first 18-cycle PCR with universal primers M1SS and BC2_uni_R was performed on all cDNA. The authors' analysis ran thus. For normalization, 1 million high-quality reads were randomly selected from each sample, with every read carrying a distinct molecular identifier. Reads sharing molecular identifiers were discarded rather than binned into consensus sequences. MiTCR, run with a Q25 quality threshold and the strictest error-elimination algorithm, handled CDR3 identification, clonotype clustering and error correction. A nonparametric unseen species model with Euler transformation was used to estimate lower-bound total TCR beta diversity. TCRdb itself trimmed the public reads at Q25 with fastp, ran MiXCR and retained productive beta chains. Rows merge per CDR3 protein into single entries with the most common DNA and genes. V and J calls and clone size were set by TCRdb, not the authors. The sample table shows some 1.4 million distinct CDR3 sequences, and approximately 42% are seen once. The ten biggest clones cover around 8% of the sample.

Concerning this clonotype: Its binding antigen is unknown. Base qualities are not at hand, and no much larger clone is one base apart.

This TCR was recovered from a woman in her late teens or twenties in good health. The sample consisted of blood. The chain is assembled from TRBV15 and TRBJ2-1; 10 bases in the junction line up with TRBD1. The CDR3: CATSRAGTGVYNEQFF. The DNA sequence is as follows: TGTGCCACCAGCAGAGCCGGGACAGGGGTCTACAATGAGCAGTTCTTC.